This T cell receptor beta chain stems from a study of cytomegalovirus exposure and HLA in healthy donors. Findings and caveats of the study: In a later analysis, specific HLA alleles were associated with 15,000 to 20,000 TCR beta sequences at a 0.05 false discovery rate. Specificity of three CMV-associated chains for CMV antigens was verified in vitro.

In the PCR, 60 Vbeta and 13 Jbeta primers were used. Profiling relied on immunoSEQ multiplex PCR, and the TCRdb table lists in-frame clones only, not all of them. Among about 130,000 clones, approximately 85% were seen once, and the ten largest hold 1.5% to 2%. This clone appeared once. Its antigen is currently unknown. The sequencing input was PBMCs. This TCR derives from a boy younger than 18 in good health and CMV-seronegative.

The DNA for the CDR3 is TGTGCCTGGAGTCATCCGGGACAGCCCTACGAGCAGTACTTC. Translation gives CAWSHPGQPYEQYF. The chain employs TRBV30 and TRBJ2-7; 7 positions match TRBD1. CDR1 GTSNPN and CDR2 SVGIG come from the germline V gene (reference sequence). Losses at the gene ends were 2 bases for V and 2 bases for J; bases not matched to a gene: 6. The CDR3 covers 14 residues.